This TCR beta chain was recorded in a study of blood T cell repertoires in COVID-19. The assay was immunoSEQ multiplex PCR, and TCRdb's table has in-frame clones only and misses some. The profile shows hundreds of thousands of clones, about nine tenths of them singletons. Trimming took 3 bases from V and 4 from J; bases not matched to a gene: 4. Germline CDR1 reads KGHSH; CDR2 reads LQKENI. There are 14 residues in the CDR3. This chain uses TRBV18 with TRBJ1-2; 8 positions match TRBD1. The specimen sequenced was PBMCs or T cells enriched from blood (not recorded which). This receptor was identified in a man between 60 and 75 years old who had recovered from COVID-19. CDR3 nucleotide sequence: TGTGCCAGCTCACCGACCGGGACAGGCTATGGCTACACCTTC. It is translated as CASSPTGTGYGYTF.